These 32 T cell receptor beta chains were all obtained from the same sample, sequenced in a study of blood T cell repertoires in COVID-19. The data were produced by immunoSEQ multiplex PCR, yet TCRdb's version contains in-frame clones alone and is incomplete. This sample has about 51,000 clones; under 95% occur once, and the top ten carry 3% to 3.5%. Sequencing used peripheral blood. All receptors derive from a man in his fifties or sixties with acute or convalescent COVID-19.

V usage is TRBV12-3 or TRBV12-4 and J usage is TRBJ2-1; maybe TRBD2 (6 bases). The V end lost 8 bases, the J end lost 4 bases, and 6 bases lay between the germline ends. The CDR3 runs to 11 residues. Here the CDR3 DNA reads TGTGCCAGCGGGACTTACAATGAGCAGTTCTTC. Its protein product is CASGTYNEQFF.

V and J are TRBV29-1 and TRBJ1-2, with D uncertain. V shed 6 bases and J shed 3 bases, with 8 bases lying between them. The CDR3 spans 11 residues. Germline V gives CDR1 SQVTM, CDR2 ANQGSEA. The CDR3 nucleotides are TGCAGCGTCCTGGAGGACTATGGCTACACCTTC. It translates to CSVLEDYGYTF.

The rearrangement uses TRBV25-1 and TRBJ1-2, with D maybe TRBD1 (6 bases). V lost 8 bases and J 7 bases, leaving 20 bases between the germline ends. This CDR3 has 14 amino acids. Germline-derived CDR1 and CDR2 are MGHDK and SYGVNS. CDR3 DNA sequence: TGTGCCAGCGCCTACGGGGATTTAGGGGGTGGCTACACCTTC. Translated, it gives CASAYGDLGGGYTF.

The gene calls are TRBV5-1 and TRBJ2-3, with a tentative D call TRBD2 (5 bases). Germline-derived CDR1 and CDR2 are SGHRS and YFSETQ. The V and J ends lost 4 bases and 0 bases respectively, with 21 bases between them. This CDR3 comprises 18 residues. CDR3 protein: CASSPFGYEGYSTDTQYF. CDR3 nucleotide sequence: TGCGCCAGCAGCCCGTTCGGCTATGAGGGCTATAGCACAGATACGCAGTATTTT.

This chain connects TRBV5-1 to TRBJ2-3; 8 nucleotides match TRBD1. From germline, CDR1 is SGHRS and CDR2 YFSETQ. V trimming: 2 bases; J trimming: 0 bases; junction bases outside the gene matches: 2. This CDR3 comprises 15 residues. The CDR3 DNA sequence: TGCGCCAGCAGCTTACGGACAGGGAGCACAGATACGCAGTATTTT. This codes for CASSLRTGSTDTQYF.

V is TRBV5-1 and J is TRBJ1-2, with TRBD1 as a possible D gene (5 bases). Trimming took off 0 bases at V and 8 bases at J, with 11 bases between the two ends. CDR3 size: 13 residues. CDR1 and CDR2 from the germline V gene are SGHRS and YFSETQ. DNA for the CDR3: TGCGCCAGCAGCTTGGCGTCCAGGGAAGGCTACACCTTC. This gives the protein CASSLASREGYTF.

This chain links TRBV6-5 with TRBJ2-7; the match to TRBD1 covers 7 bases. Germline CDR1 and CDR2: MNHEY and SVGAGI. The ends lost 7 bases at V and 4 bases at J; junction bases unmatched: 7. The CDR3 covers 13 residues. CDR3 nucleotides: TGTGCCAGCAATCCGGGACAGCTTTACGAGCAGTACTTC. The encoded protein is CASNPGQLYEQYF.

This clone was counted a single time. The chain combines TRBV5-1 with TRBJ2-5; 8 bases line up with TRBD2. The CDR3 is 16 residues long. V shed 0 bases and J 5 bases; nucleotides not matched to a gene: 9. In germline, CDR1 is SGHRS, CDR2 YFSETQ. CDR3 region: CASSLEAGGKGETQYF. In DNA form, the CDR3 reads TGCGCCAGCAGCTTGGAGGCGGGGGGCAAGGGGGAGACCCAGTACTTC.

This sequence joins TRBV4-1 and TRBJ1-5, with 11 bases aligning to TRBD1. Germline assignment: CDR1 MGHRA and CDR2 YSYEKL. CDR3 length equals 16 residues. V shed 2 bases and J 6 bases; nucleotides not matched to a gene: 6. The CDR3 DNA reads TGCGCCAGCAGCCAACGCGGGACAGGGGGGATTCAGCCCCAGCATTTT. Its protein is CASSQRGTGGIQPQHF.

J is TRBJ2-3 and V is TRBV5-4, with 7 bases lining up with TRBD1. The V gene's germline CDR1 is SGHNT and CDR2 YYREEE (reference sequence). J was trimmed by 2 bases and V by 9 bases; bases with no gene match: 6. This CDR3 spans 13 amino acids. CDR3 amino acids: CATQGQNTDTQYF. CDR3 in DNA: TGTGCCACCCAGGGACAGAACACAGATACGCAGTATTTT.

The chain couples TRBV5-1 to TRBJ2-5, with D maybe TRBD2 (6 bases). V shed 3 bases and J shed 5 bases, with 14 bases lying between them. The germline CDR1 and CDR2 sequences are SGHRS and YFSETQ. The CDR3 contains 14 residues. DNA of the CDR3: TGCGCCAGCAGCTACTGGTCGGGGGACGAGACCCAGTACTTC. As protein: CASSYWSGDETQYF.

The gene calls are TRBV6-5 and TRBJ1-1, with D hard to call. V was trimmed by 5 bases and J by 2 bases, leaving 6 bases between them. CDR3 length equals 12 residues. The germline V gene encodes CDR1 MNHEY and CDR2 SVGAGI. CDR3 in amino acids: CASSPLNTEAFF. DNA for the CDR3: TGTGCCAGCAGTCCACTTAACACTGAAGCTTTCTTT.

The chain couples TRBV18 to TRBJ2-7, with D possibly being TRBD2 (5 bases). V was cut by 0 bases and J by 7 bases, with 13 bases left in between. The CDR3 length is 14 residues. In germline, CDR1 is KGHSH, CDR2 LQKENI. The CDR3 loop reads CASSPPFWEWEQYF. Here the CDR3 DNA reads TGTGCCAGCTCACCACCTTTCTGGGAGTGGGAGCAGTACTTC.

This chain joins TRBV18 and TRBJ1-1; 7 bases match TRBD1. The V segment lost 3 bases and the J segment 9 bases; nucleotides outside the gene matches: 10. There are 14 residues in the CDR3. Per the germline V gene, CDR1 is KGHSH and CDR2 is LQKENI. The CDR3 protein is CASSPAITGDKAFF. The CDR3 bases are TGTGCCAGCTCACCCGCTATTACAGGGGATAAAGCTTTCTTT.

CDR3 coding DNA: TGCGCCAGCAGTCACGGGACAGGGGGCCGAACTAATGAAAAACTGTTTTTT. Protein: CASSHGTGGRTNEKLFF. This chain connects TRBV23-1 to TRBJ1-4; 12 nucleotides agree with TRBD1. TRBV23-1 is an ORF, and what it does is uncertain. This CDR3 spans 17 amino acids. J lost 1 base, V lost 3 bases, and 3 bases had no gene match.

The V and J genes are TRBV3-1 (or the pseudogene TRBV3-2) and TRBJ1-6; a weak D match, TRBD1 (6 bases). V was cut by 4 bases and J by 7 bases, with 11 bases left in between. CDR1 is LGHDT and CDR2 is YNNKEL in the germline V gene (reference sequence). This CDR3 comprises 14 residues. Here the CDR3 reads CASSPGTPNSPLHF. CDR3 DNA: TGTGCCAGCAGCCCCGGGACACCGAATTCACCCCTCCACTTT.

This chain connects TRBV5-1 to TRBJ2-5; a possible D gene is TRBD1 (6 bases). Trimming removed 4 bases at V and 4 bases at J, with 20 bases between. CDR3 length: 16 amino acids. Germline V CDR1 and CDR2: SGHRS, YFSETQ. CDR3 coding DNA: TGCGCCAGCAGCCCCAATGGTGGGGGCGCGGGAGAGACCCAGTACTTC. Translating it yields CASSPNGGGAGETQYF.

The V call is TRBV25-1, the J call TRBJ2-1; D not certain. With 5 bases removed from V and 6 bases from J, the gap between germline ends came to 11 bases. The CDR3 has 13 amino acids. Germline assignment: CDR1 MGHDK and CDR2 SYGVNS. CDR3 amino acids: CASSQPGINEQFF. CDR3 DNA sequence: TGTGCCAGCAGTCAACCAGGAATCAATGAGCAGTTCTTC.

This sequence joins TRBV25-1 and TRBJ2-2; the match to TRBD1 covers 9 bases. Germline V gene lookup returns CDR1 MGHDK and CDR2 SYGVNS. With V trimmed by 5 bases and J by 5 bases, 3 bases remained unmatched. The CDR3 length is 14 residues. The CDR3 bases are TGTGCCAGCAGTTTGACAGGGGGTACCGGGGAGCTGTTTTTT. Its protein is CASSLTGGTGELFF. The full variable domain, its missing parts supplied by reference TRBV25-1 and TRBJ2-2, is EADIYQTPRYLVIGTGKKITLECSQTMGHDKMYWYQQDPGMELHLIHYSYGVNSTEKGDLSSESTVSRIRTEHFPLTLESARPSHTSQYLCASSLTGGTGELFFGEGSRLTVL.

The rearrangement uses TRBV7-2 and TRBJ1-1; a weak D match, TRBD1 (6 bases). CDR3 length: 13 residues. Germline CDR1 and CDR2: SGHTA and FQGNSA. V lost 7 bases and J lost 1, with 10 bases in between. The CDR3 DNA sequence: TGTGCCAGCAAAAAACAGGGGAACACTGAAGCTTTCTTT. Translating it yields CASKKQGNTEAFF.

V is TRBV2 and J is TRBJ1-1; D remains ambiguous. Trimming removed 2 bases at V and 7 bases at J, with 8 bases between. The CDR3 sequence is 12 residues long. Germline V gene sequence: CDR1 SNHLY, CDR2 FYNNEI. The CDR3 here is CASSENGYEAFF. In DNA, the CDR3 is TGTGCCAGCAGTGAAAACGGGTATGAAGCTTTCTTT.

The rearrangement uses TRBV7-2 and TRBJ1-2; a possible D gene is TRBD1 (6 bases). Germline CDR1 and CDR2: SGHTA and FQGNSA. There are 15 residues in the CDR3. With 5 bases removed from V and 0 bases from J, the gap between germline ends came to 13 bases. The CDR3 spells CASSPRGQPNYGYTF. The CDR3 nucleotides are TGTGCCAGCAGCCCGAGAGGACAGCCTAACTATGGCTACACCTTC. The variable domain in full, with the rest retrieved from reference TRBV7-2 and TRBJ1-2, is GAGVSQSPSNKVTEKGKDVELRCDPISGHTALYWYRQSLGQGLEFLIYFQGNSAPDKSGLPSDRFSAERTGGSVSTLTIQRTQQEDSAVYLCASSPRGQPNYGYTFGSGTRLTVV.

The chain couples TRBV30 to TRBJ1-1, with a possible D match to TRBD1 (6 bases). Trimming stripped 5 bases from V and 0 bases from J, with 13 bases between. Per the germline V gene, CDR1 is GTSNPN and CDR2 is SVGIG (reference sequence). This CDR3 is 14 amino acids long. The CDR3 sequence is CAWVGGAMNTEAFF. CDR3 in DNA: TGTGCCTGGGTGGGGGGGGCTATGAACACTGAAGCTTTCTTT.

The chain couples TRBV24-1 to TRBJ2-2, with TRBD1 matching over 7 bases. The CDR3 runs to 15 residues. After removal of 7 bases from V and 4 bases from J, the junction contained 8 bases not matched to a gene. The germline gives CDR1 KGHDR, CDR2 SFDVKD. CDR3 region: CATSQDRSGTGELFF. In DNA, the CDR3 is TGTGCCACCAGCCAGGACAGGTCAGGCACCGGGGAGCTGTTTTTT.

This sequence joins TRBV18 and TRBJ2-7; 7 nucleotides line up with TRBD1. This CDR3 is 12 amino acids long. The J segment lost 6 bases and the V segment lost 4 bases, leaving 3 bases of the junction unmatched. Germline assignment: CDR1 KGHSH and CDR2 LQKENI. The CDR3 sequence is CASSLDRAEQYF. The CDR3 nucleotides read TGTGCCAGCTCACTCGACAGGGCCGAGCAGTACTTC.

The chain links TRBV18 to TRBJ1-4; D is uncertain. CDR3 length equals 14 residues. Germline V gene data show CDR1 as KGHSH and CDR2 as LQKENI. Trimming left V 3 bases short and J 7 bases short, with 12 bases between. CDR3 sequence reads: CASSPGGLSEKLFF. CDR3 nucleotides: TGTGCCAGCTCACCGGGAGGGCTCAGTGAAAAACTGTTTTTT.

The chain links TRBV19 to TRBJ2-7; 10 bases are shared with TRBD1. CDR1 and CDR2 (germline): LNHDA, SQIVND (reference sequence). J gave up 2 bases and V 9 bases, and 7 bases lay outside the gene matches. The CDR3 runs to 14 residues. The CDR3 is CASSLGTGAYEQYF. As DNA, the CDR3 is TGTGCCAGCAGCCTAGGGACAGGGGCCTACGAGCAGTACTTC.

The rearrangement uses TRBV25-1 and TRBJ1-4; tentative D call: TRBD1 (6 bases). The CDR3 loop spans 14 amino acids. Trimming pared 3 bases from V and 5 bases from J, leaving 10 bases between. The germline V gene encodes CDR1 MGHDK and CDR2 SYGVNS. CDR3: CASSDTGRNEKLFF. CDR3 DNA sequence: TGTGCCAGCAGTGATACAGGGCGAAATGAAAAACTGTTTTTT.

In this sample, this clone turned up once. This chain links TRBV5-1 with TRBJ2-1; 11 bases are a match to TRBD2. After removal of 0 bases from V and 7 bases from J, the junction contained 3 bases not matched to a gene. The CDR3 runs to 15 residues. The germline V gene encodes CDR1 SGHRS and CDR2 YFSETQ. The CDR3 is CASSLAGTSGNEQFF. The CDR3, as DNA: TGCGCCAGCAGCTTGGCCGGGACTAGCGGTAATGAGCAGTTCTTC. Filled out from reference TRBV5-1 and TRBJ2-1, the complete variable domain reads KAGVTQTPRYLIKTRGQQVTLSCSPISGHRSVSWYQQTPGQGLQFLFEYFSETQRNKGNFPGRFSGRQFSNSRSEMNVSTLELGDSALYLCASSLAGTSGNEQFFGPGTRLTVL.

The chain links TRBV20-1 to TRBJ1-6; maybe TRBD1 (6 bases). The CDR3 loop spans 14 amino acids. Per the germline V gene, CDR1 is DFQATT and CDR2 is SNEGSKA (reference sequence). The germline V and J ends were trimmed by 3 bases and 11 bases, with 17 bases remaining between them. This CDR3 is CSASRGGVQTPLHF. CDR3 sequence (DNA): TGCAGTGCTAGTCGAGGGGGGGTCCAAACACCCCTCCACTTT.

V and J are TRBV24-1 and TRBJ2-1; D is ambiguous. Per germline, CDR1 KGHDR and CDR2 SFDVKD. V dropped 1 base and J dropped 4 bases, with 10 bases sitting between them. The CDR3 spans 15 residues. The CDR3 nucleotides are TGTGCCACCAGTGATTTCTCTGTCGAGTACAATGAGCAGTTCTTC. Its translation: CATSDFSVEYNEQFF.

The chain has TRBV2 and TRBJ2-1; D is perhaps TRBD2 (5 bases). Deletions cut 5 bases from V and 6 bases from J, with 14 bases between. The V gene's germline CDR1 is SNHLY and CDR2 FYNNEI. The CDR3 extends over 14 amino acids. The CDR3 nucleotides are TGTGCCAGCAGTCGTCCCCAGCGGCCCAATGAGCAGTTCTTC. Residues: CASSRPQRPNEQFF.